The 12 T cell receptor beta chains listed next were all sequenced from one sample in a study of OX40 agonist ivuxolimab in advanced cancers. The data were produced by immunoSEQ multiplex PCR, yet TCRdb's version contains in-frame clones alone and is incomplete. The table includes fewer than 25,000 clones, approximately 80% detected once. Sample: CD4+ or CD8+ T cells sorted from blood, taken in a trial of the OX40 agonist ivuxolimab. All receptors derive from an adult with an advanced solid tumor such as melanoma, head and neck, liver or kidney cancer.

The J gene is TRBJ2-1, the V gene TRBV15, with D tentatively TRBD1 or TRBD2 (5 bases each). The ends were cut back, 8 bases at V and 3 bases at J, with 8 bases in the middle. Germline CDR1 and CDR2: LNHNV and YYDKDF (reference sequence). The CDR3 runs to 12 residues. Here the CDR3 reads CATGDLYNEQFF. The CDR3 region has the DNA TGTGCCACCGGGGACCTCTACAATGAGCAGTTCTTC.

This clone showed up just a few times. The chain recombines TRBV19 with TRBJ1-1, with D hard to call. The CDR3 length is 13 residues. In germline, CDR1 is LNHDA, CDR2 SQIVND (reference sequence). V lost 0 bases and J lost 8, with 10 bases in between. The CDR3 sequence is CASSIEGWKEAFF. In DNA, the CDR3 is TGTGCCAGTAGTATAGAGGGTTGGAAGGAAGCTTTCTTT.

V is TRBV30 and J is TRBJ2-1, with D unresolved. The CDR3 loop spans 12 amino acids. V was pared by 7 bases and J by 4 bases, with 11 bases between. CDR1 GTSNPN and CDR2 SVGIG come from the germline V gene (reference sequence). CDR3 residues: CASYVSYNEQFF. CDR3 bases: TGTGCCTCCTATGTGAGTTACAATGAGCAGTTCTTC.

V and J are TRBV10-3 and TRBJ2-1; TRBD2 matches 10 bases. The CDR3 has 13 residues. Germline V gives CDR1 ENHRY, CDR2 SYGVKD. V lost 7 bases to trimming and J lost 7 bases; unmatched junction nucleotides: 4. The CDR3 DNA is TGTGCCATCAAGGAACTAGCGGGAAATGAGCAGTTCTTC. It yields the protein CAIKELAGNEQFF.

This chain uses TRBV29-1 with TRBJ1-1; a weak D match, TRBD1 (5 bases). Per germline, CDR1 SQVTM and CDR2 ANQGSEA. V lost 1 base and J lost 4, with 13 bases in between. The CDR3 has 14 residues. CDR3 sequence: CSVEGEFRVTEAFF. The DNA of the CDR3 is TGCAGCGTTGAAGGGGAGTTCAGGGTCACTGAAGCTTTCTTT.

There are a few counts of this clone. The rearrangement uses TRBV6-4 and TRBJ2-6; D is uncertain. This CDR3 is built from 16 residues. The germline gives CDR1 MRHNA, CDR2 SNTAGT. V was trimmed by 0 bases and J by 4 bases, leaving 10 bases between them. CDR3 bases: TGTGCCAGCAGTGACTCTGGAGCAACCGGGGCCAACGTCCTGACTTTC. It specifies CASSDSGATGANVLTF.

V is TRBV28 and J is TRBJ1-1, with D tentatively TRBD1 (6 bases). Looked up from germline, CDR1 is MDHEN and CDR2 is SYDVKM. The CDR3 has 13 residues. Trimming took off 6 bases at V and 8 bases at J, with 16 bases between the two ends. Here the CDR3 reads CASSLGLGTEAFF. The CDR3, as DNA: TGTGCCAGCAGCTTGGGCCTCGGGACAGAAGCTTTCTTT.

The chain uses TRBV7-9 and TRBJ2-1; D is tentatively TRBD1 or TRBD2 (6 bases each). The germline CDR1 and CDR2 sequences are SEHNR and FQNEAQ (reference sequence). This CDR3 region has 17 residues. V gave up 4 bases and J gave up 1 base, with 17 bases separating them. CDR3 nucleotide sequence: TGTGCCAGCAGCTCCGACGGGGGCCCCCCTTCCTACAATGAGCAGTTCTTC. Protein sequence: CASSSDGGPPSYNEQFF.

The chain combines TRBV9 with TRBJ2-2, with a weak D call TRBD1 (6 bases). Germline CDR1 is SGDLS and CDR2 is YYNGEE. The CDR3 has 14 amino acids. V lost 0 bases and J lost 3, with 6 bases in between. The CDR3 loop reads CASSVAGDTGELFF. The CDR3 DNA is TGTGCCAGCAGCGTAGCAGGGGACACCGGGGAGCTGTTTTTT. The full variable domain, completed using reference TRBV9 and TRBJ2-2, is DSGVTQTPKHLITATGQRVTLRCSPRSGDLSVYWYQQSLDQGLQFLIQYYNGEERAKGNILERFSAQQFPDLHSELNLSSLELGDSALYFCASSVAGDTGELFFGEGSRLTVL.

This clone was picked up one time. V is TRBV5-1 and J is TRBJ1-1; tentatively, D is TRBD1 (6 bases). The germline V gene encodes CDR1 SGHRS and CDR2 YFSETQ. This CDR3 contains 20 residues. The V end was cut by 2 bases, the J end by 1 base, with 27 bases between. The CDR3 reads CASSLTPIRQAVPSNTEAFF. In DNA, the CDR3 is TGCGCCAGCAGCTTAACCCCAATCCGACAGGCGGTTCCTTCGAACACTGAAGCTTTCTTT.

This chain joins TRBV30 and TRBJ2-7, with 7 bases that match TRBD2. The CDR3 is 11 amino acids. The trim removed 5 bases at V and 6 bases at J, leaving 4 bases unmatched. CDR1 and CDR2 from the germline V gene are GTSNPN and SVGIG (reference sequence). The chain's CDR3 is CAWERGGEQYF. CDR3 in DNA: TGTGCCTGGGAGCGGGGTGGCGAGCAGTACTTC. Complete variable domain (other parts from reference TRBV30 and TRBJ2-7): SQTIHQWPATLVQPVGSPLSLECTVEGTSNPNLYWYRQAAGRGLQLLFYSVGIGQISSEVPQNLSASRPQDRQFILSSKKLLLSDSGFYLCAWERGGEQYFGPGTRLTVT.

The chain combines TRBV2 with TRBJ2-3, with 8 bases identical to TRBD2. After removal of 10 bases from V and 1 base from J, the junction contained 7 bases not matched to a gene. There are 14 residues in the CDR3. Germline V gene sequence: CDR1 SNHLY, CDR2 FYNNEI. CDR3 sequence (DNA): TGTGCCACCTTTAGCGGGGATCGCACAGATACGCAGTATTTT. Its translation is CATFSGDRTDTQYF.